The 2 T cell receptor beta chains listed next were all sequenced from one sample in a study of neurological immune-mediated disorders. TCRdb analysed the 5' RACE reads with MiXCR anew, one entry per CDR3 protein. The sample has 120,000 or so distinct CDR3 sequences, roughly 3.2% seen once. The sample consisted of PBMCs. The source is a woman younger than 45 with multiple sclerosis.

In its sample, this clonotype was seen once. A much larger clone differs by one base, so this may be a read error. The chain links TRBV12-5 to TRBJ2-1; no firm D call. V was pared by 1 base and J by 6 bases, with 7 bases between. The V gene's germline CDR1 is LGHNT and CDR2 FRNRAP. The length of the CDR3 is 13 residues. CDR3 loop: CASGLGSTNEQFF. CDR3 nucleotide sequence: TGTGCTAGTGGTTTGGGCAGCACCAATGAGCAGTTCTTC. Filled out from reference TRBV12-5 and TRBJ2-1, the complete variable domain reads DARVTQTPRHKVTEMGQEVTMRCQPILGHNTVFWYRQTMMQGLELLAYFRNRAPLDDSGMPKDRFSAEMPDATLATLKIQPSEPRDSAVYFCASGLGSTNEQFFGPGTRLTVL.

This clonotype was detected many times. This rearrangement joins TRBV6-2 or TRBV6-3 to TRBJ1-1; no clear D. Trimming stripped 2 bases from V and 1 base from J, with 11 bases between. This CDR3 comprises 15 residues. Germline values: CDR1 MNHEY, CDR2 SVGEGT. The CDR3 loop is CASSYPRTGNTEAFF. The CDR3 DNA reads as TGTGCCAGCAGTTACCCCCGGACGGGGAACACTGAAGCTTTCTTT.